The 20 T cell receptor beta chains given below trace back to one sample, sequenced in a study of shared clonotypes between healthy human individuals. Some clones are missing from TCRdb's copy, which holds only in-frame ones; the method was immunoSEQ multiplex PCR. The table lists about 2.4 million clones, 93% of them singletons. Sequencing was carried out using naive CD4+ T cells from PBMCs. Subset reported: CD45RA+ positively selected. The receptors shown here come from a man younger than 35 in good health. Some clones in this sample may be carry-over from other donors' samples.

The chain carries TRBV18 and TRBJ1-2; no definite D call. The CDR3 covers 12 residues. The germline V gene has CDR1 KGHSH and CDR2 LQKENI. Trimming removed 3 bases from V and 4 bases from J, with 6 bases in between. The CDR3 DNA is TGTGCCAGCTCACCCGGTCCCTATGGCTACACCTTC. This codes for CASSPGPYGYTF.

The chain links TRBV19 to TRBJ2-6; possibly TRBD1 or TRBD2 for D (5 bases each). This CDR3 spans 17 amino acids. The germline V gene encodes CDR1 LNHDA and CDR2 SQIVND (reference sequence). V was pared by 3 bases and J by 0 bases, with 12 bases between. The CDR3 here is CASSISGTGSGANVLTF. CDR3 sequence (DNA): TGTGCCAGTAGTATCTCTGGGACCGGCTCTGGGGCCAACGTCCTGACTTTC.

This sequence joins TRBV29-1 and TRBJ1-2, with D perhaps TRBD1 (5 bases). The V gene's germline CDR1 is SQVTM and CDR2 ANQGSEA. Between the trimmed V and J ends, which lost 6 bases and 0 bases, there was a span of 11 bases. The CDR3 contains 13 residues. CDR3 residues: CSVPGDSNYGYTF. For the CDR3, the DNA is TGCAGCGTGCCTGGGGACTCTAACTATGGCTACACCTTC.

This rearrangement joins TRBV29-1 to TRBJ2-2; 8 bases match TRBD1. With 3 bases clipped from V and 5 bases from J, the junction kept 11 bases outside the gene matches. The CDR3 runs 16 residues. Germline V gene data show CDR1 as SQVTM and CDR2 as ANQGSEA. This CDR3 is CSVEDLGTGRTGELFF. CDR3 nucleotides: TGCAGCGTTGAGGATTTAGGGACAGGAAGGACCGGGGAGCTGTTTTTT.

The chain uses TRBV5-8 and TRBJ2-4; D might be TRBD2 (6 bases). The V and J ends lost 6 bases and 0 bases respectively, with 19 bases between them. The CDR3 runs to 17 residues. Germline V gene data show CDR1 as SGHTS and CDR2 as YDEGEE. The CDR3, as DNA: TGTGCCAGCAACCGGAGGGTAGAGGGGCTAGCCAAAAACATTCAGTACTTC. Protein: CASNRRVEGLAKNIQYF.

The rearrangement links TRBV7-9 to TRBJ2-5; tentatively, D is TRBD1 or TRBD2 (5 bases each). Germline loops: CDR1 SEHNR, CDR2 FQNEAQ (reference sequence). V lost 6 bases, J lost 4 bases, and 12 bases lay in between. The CDR3 length is 13 residues. The CDR3 protein is CASRGTPGETQYF. DNA of the CDR3: TGTGCCAGCAGGGGGACCCCAGGAGAGACCCAGTACTTC.

V gene TRBV18 combines with J gene TRBJ2-3, with TRBD2 matching 9 bases. CDR1 and CDR2 from the germline V gene are KGHSH and LQKENI. After removal of 2 bases from V and 3 bases from J, the junction contained 6 bases not matched to a gene. The CDR3 sequence is 16 residues long. As DNA, the CDR3 is TGTGCCAGCTCACCAAGAGCGGGAGGAGGGACAGATACGCAGTATTTT. Its translation is CASSPRAGGGTDTQYF. The whole variable domain, filled in from reference TRBV18 and TRBJ2-3, reads NAGVMQNPRHLVRRRGQEARLRCSPMKGHSHVYWYRQLPEEGLKFMVYLQKENIIDESGMPKERFSAEFPKEGPSILRIQQVVRGDSAAYFCASSPRAGGGTDTQYFGPGTRLTVL.

This chain connects TRBV5-4 to TRBJ2-1; TRBD1 might be the D (6 bases). The CDR3 spans 14 residues. V dropped 4 bases and J dropped 8 bases, with 16 bases sitting between them. Germline CDR1 SGHNT, CDR2 YYREEE (reference sequence). CDR3 DNA sequence: TGTGCCAGCAGCAGGGGGACCGATATCGATGAGCAGTTCTTC. As protein: CASSRGTDIDEQFF. The full variable domain, completed using reference TRBV5-4 and TRBJ2-1, is ETGVTQSPTHLIKTRGQQVTLRCSSQSGHNTVSWYQQALGQGPQFIFQYYREEENGRGNFPPRFSGLQFPNYSSELNVNALELDDSALYLCASSRGTDIDEQFFGPGTRLTVL.

The chain joins TRBV28 to TRBJ1-3; D uncertain. This CDR3 is built from 16 residues. CDR1 and CDR2 (germline): MDHEN, SYDVKM. V lost 4 bases to trimming and J lost 0 bases, with 13 bases between them. This chain's CDR3 is CASSSPSYSSGNTIYF. The DNA for the CDR3 is TGTGCCAGCAGTTCCCCCTCATATAGCTCTGGAAACACCATATATTTT.

This chain joins TRBV11-2 and TRBJ2-2; D not resolved. Trimming removed 5 bases from V and 3 bases from J, with 10 bases in between. Per germline, CDR1 SGHAT and CDR2 FQNNGV. The CDR3 spans 14 residues. This CDR3 reads CASSPTTYTGELFF. The CDR3 DNA reads as TGTGCCAGCAGCCCCACAACCTACACCGGGGAGCTGTTTTTT. The complete variable domain, with remaining parts taken from reference TRBV11-2 and TRBJ2-2, reads EAGVAQSPRYKIIEKRQSVAFWCNPISGHATLYWYQQILGQGPKLLIQFQNNGVVDDSQLPKDRFSAERLKGVDSTLKIQPAKLEDSAVYLCASSPTTYTGELFFGEGSRLTVL.

V usage is TRBV5-1 and J usage is TRBJ2-1; tentatively, D is TRBD1 (6 bases). The germline V and J ends were trimmed by 3 bases and 7 bases, with 14 bases remaining between them. The germline gives CDR1 SGHRS, CDR2 YFSETQ. The CDR3 is made up of 14 amino acids. The CDR3 DNA reads as TGCGCCAGCAGCTCCGATTACAGGGTAAATGAGCAGTTCTTC. Protein sequence: CASSSDYRVNEQFF.

The rearrangement joins TRBV28 to TRBJ1-2; D ambiguous. The length of the CDR3 is 13 residues. Germline V CDR1 and CDR2: MDHEN, SYDVKM. Trimming pared 4 bases from V and 12 bases from J, leaving 18 bases between. CDR3 sequence reads: CASSSPIPGRHTF. As DNA, the CDR3 is TGTGCCAGCAGTTCCCCAATCCCCGGGCGGCACACCTTC.

V is TRBV5-1 and J is TRBJ1-1; no reliable D call. Germline CDR1 is SGHRS and CDR2 is YFSETQ. The CDR3 loop spans 16 amino acids. Trimming shortened V by 4 bases and J by 0 bases, and 16 bases separated the two germline ends. DNA for the CDR3: TGCGCCAGCAGCCCGCAACCAGGCAGCATGAACACTGAAGCTTTCTTT. Translation gives CASSPQPGSMNTEAFF.

V usage is TRBV7-2 and J usage is TRBJ2-5; 7 bases agree with TRBD2. The CDR3 covers 14 residues. With 1 base clipped from V and 4 bases from J, the junction kept 3 bases outside the gene matches. The germline V gene encodes CDR1 SGHTA and CDR2 FQGNSA. The CDR3 region is CASSLDGRLETQYF. CDR3 bases: TGTGCCAGCAGCTTAGACGGGAGGTTAGAGACCCAGTACTTC.

This chain uses TRBV5-1 with TRBJ2-5; D possibly corresponds to TRBD1 (6 bases). Looked up from germline, CDR1 is SGHRS and CDR2 is YFSETQ. V lost 5 bases to trimming and J lost 2 bases, with 22 bases between them. This CDR3 spans 17 amino acids. This CDR3 is CASRPNIDRNRQETQYF. CDR3 DNA sequence: TGCGCCAGCAGACCGAATATAGACAGGAACCGACAAGAGACCCAGTACTTC.

The rearrangement joins TRBV6-1 to TRBJ1-5; D is perhaps TRBD1 (5 bases). This CDR3 is 14 amino acids long. CDR1 is MNHNS and CDR2 is SASEGT in the germline V gene. V lost 8 bases to trimming and J lost 0 bases, with 11 bases between them. The CDR3, as DNA: TGTGCCAGCTTAGACAGCTTTAGCAATCAGCCCCAGCATTTT. The encoded protein is CASLDSFSNQPQHF.

About this clone itself: Additional DNA sequences in this sample encode the identical CDR3. This chain connects TRBV7-9 to TRBJ1-3; possibly TRBD1 for D (5 bases). V was shortened by 3 bases and J by 1 base, with 10 bases between the two germline ends. Per germline, CDR1 SEHNR and CDR2 FQNEAQ (reference sequence). This CDR3 is 15 amino acids long. The CDR3 coding sequence is TGTGCCAGCAGCTTGGGCGGGACTTCTGGAAACACCATATATTTT. Encoded protein: CASSLGGTSGNTIYF.

V gene TRBV28 combines with J gene TRBJ2-3; 9 bases agree with TRBD1. V shed 5 bases, J shed 6 bases, and the junction held 12 bases outside the gene matches. Germline V lookup: CDR1 MDHEN, CDR2 SYDVKM. The CDR3 has 16 residues. CDR3 loop: CASSRRAPGQGDTQYF. DNA for the CDR3: TGTGCCAGCAGTAGAAGGGCACCGGGACAGGGCGATACGCAGTATTTT.

The gene calls are TRBV4-1 and TRBJ2-5; D gene ambiguous. The CDR3 covers 16 residues. Trimming shortened V by 3 bases and J by 1 base, and 15 bases separated the two germline ends. Per the germline V gene, CDR1 is MGHRA and CDR2 is YSYEKL. The CDR3 protein is CASSHRGISTQETQYF. The CDR3 bases are TGCGCCAGCAGCCATAGAGGTATCAGTACCCAAGAGACCCAGTACTTC.

The chain carries TRBV29-1 and TRBJ2-1; 10 nucleotides match TRBD2. CDR1 is SQVTM and CDR2 is ANQGSEA in the germline V gene. V lost 2 bases to trimming and J lost 3 bases; unmatched junction nucleotides: 1. The CDR3 is made up of 14 amino acids. The CDR3, as DNA: TGCAGCGTTGAATCTAGCGGGAGCTACAATGAGCAGTTCTTC. Protein product: CSVESSGSYNEQFF.